This TCR delta chain was sequenced during a study of gamma-delta chains in newborns, infants, children. TCRdb re-called clones from the reads using CATT. The sample has roughly 2,600 delta-chain clones, more than 1% seen once. The CDR3 has 15 amino acids. Germline V gives CDR1 GEAIGNYY, CDR2 EKD. Trimming removed 2 bases from V and 1 base from J, with 10 bases in between. Note on this clone: Translating this DNA gives a protein that differs at residue 7 from the TCRdb one, which belongs to a much larger clone; a read error is likely, and the protein shown is this translation.

The sequenced material came from blood. This clonotype was obtained from a child who was a newborn, infant or young child, either healthy, febrile or measles-vaccinated (not recorded which). The J gene is TRDJ2, the V gene TRDV2, with D possibly being TRDD3 (5 bases). The CDR3 bases are TGTGCCTGTGACATACTGGAGGATTTGACAGCACAACTCTTCTTT. Protein product: CACDILEDLTAQLFF.